The 5 T cell receptor beta chains below all came from one sample that was sequenced in a study of T-cell memory formation after mild COVID-19. TCRdb fed the 5' RACE reads into MiXCR, producing one record per CDR3 protein. This sample carries roughly 610,000 distinct CDR3 sequences, 17% of them seen once, and the ten largest clones take just over 8%. Material for sequencing was PBMCs or a T cell subset sorted from them (not recorded which). The receptors were gathered from an adult woman who had mild COVID-19 (a few samples of this study predate the infection). Cell type and time point are not known.

This chain joins TRBV4-3 and TRBJ1-5, with 8 bases that match TRBD1. The CDR3 contains 17 residues. Germline V gives CDR1 LGHNA, CDR2 YSLEER. Trimming removed 0 bases from V and 7 bases from J; junction bases left unmatched: 11. In nucleotides, the CDR3 is TGCGCCAGCAGCCAAGAAATGTATCAGGGGGCGGGGCAGCCCCAGCATTTT. This gives the protein CASSQEMYQGAGQPQHF.

The rearrangement links TRBV20-1 to TRBJ1-1; a weak D match, TRBD1 (6 bases). The V and J ends lost 1 base and 5 bases respectively, with 23 bases between them. This CDR3 comprises 17 residues. In germline, CDR1 is DFQATT, CDR2 SNEGSKA (reference sequence). The CDR3 nucleotides read TGCAGTGCTAGAGGAGCGGGGGCCACCTCCAGAGGGACTGAAGCTTTCTTT. Its translation is CSARGAGATSRGTEAFF.

The chain joins TRBV19 to TRBJ2-3; weak D call: TRBD1 (5 bases). CDR1 and CDR2 from the germline V gene are LNHDA and SQIVND (reference sequence). V was clipped by 2 bases and J by 2 bases, with 8 bases between them. The CDR3 sequence is 14 residues long. The CDR3: CASSIRGATDTQYF. CDR3 nucleotides: TGTGCCAGTAGTATAAGGGGCGCCACAGATACGCAGTATTTT.

The V gene is TRBV4-1, the J gene TRBJ2-3; 11 nucleotides agree with TRBD2. The CDR3 spans 15 residues. Germline values: CDR1 MGHRA, CDR2 YSYEKL. The ends lost 4 bases at V and 5 bases at J; junction bases unmatched: 5. The DNA for the CDR3 is TGCGCCAGCAGCCGAGGTAGCGGGAGGGTAGATACGCAGTATTTT. Translating gives CASSRGSGRVDTQYF.

This clonotype was seen only once. V usage is TRBV2 and J usage is TRBJ2-3; D possibly corresponds to TRBD1 (6 bases). CDR3 size: 13 residues. CDR1 is SNHLY, CDR2 FYNNEI, per germline. Trimming took off 6 bases at V and 2 bases at J, with 9 bases between the two ends. The CDR3 spells CASRDRHTDTQYF. The CDR3 DNA reads TGTGCCAGCAGAGACAGGCACACAGATACGCAGTATTTT.